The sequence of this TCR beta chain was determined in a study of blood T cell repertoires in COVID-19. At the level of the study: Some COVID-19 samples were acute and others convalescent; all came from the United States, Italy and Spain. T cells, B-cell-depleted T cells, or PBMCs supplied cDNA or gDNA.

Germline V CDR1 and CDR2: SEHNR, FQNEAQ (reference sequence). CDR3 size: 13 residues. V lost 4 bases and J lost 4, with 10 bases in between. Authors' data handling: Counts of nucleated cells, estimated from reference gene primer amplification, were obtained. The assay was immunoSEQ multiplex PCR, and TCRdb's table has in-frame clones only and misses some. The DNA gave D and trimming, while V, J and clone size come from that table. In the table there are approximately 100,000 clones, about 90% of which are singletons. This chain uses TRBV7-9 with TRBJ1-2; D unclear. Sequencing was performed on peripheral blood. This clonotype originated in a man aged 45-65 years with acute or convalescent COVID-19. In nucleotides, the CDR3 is TGTGCCAGCAGCTATTCGGGGAGCTATGGCTACACCTTC. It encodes CASSYSGSYGYTF.